The rows below give T cell receptor beta chains drawn from one sample of a study of technical replicates of blood from a few donors. Some clones are missing from TCRdb's copy, which holds only in-frame ones; the method was immunoSEQ multiplex PCR. The profile shows approximately 82,000 clones, nearly 96% of them singletons. Sequenced input: T cells isolated from PBMCs. Every receptor here comes from a human donor in good health. Each CDR3 is given with its conserved first and last residue. The D gene is left open where the match is weak. Clone size appears in some rows only: once, few, many, or a class for an expanded clone.

V gene: TRBV27
J gene: TRBJ1-1
clone size: NA
D gene: NA
CDR3 DNA: TGTGCCAGCAGTTTGAGTCCGAACACTGAAGCTTTCTTT
CDR3 protein: CASSLSPNTEAFF

V gene: TRBV10-1
J gene: TRBJ2-1
clone size: NA
D gene: TRBD2
CDR3 DNA: TGCGCCAGCAGTGAGTCATTAGCGGGAGGGCCCAACAATGAGCAGTTCTTC
CDR3 protein: CASSESLAGGPNNEQFF

V gene: TRBV15
J gene: TRBJ2-7
clone size: NA
D gene: NA
CDR3 DNA: TGTGCCACCAGCAGAGATTTCGGAGCCTACGAGCAGTACTTC
CDR3 protein: CATSRDFGAYEQYF

V gene: TRBV25-1
J gene: TRBJ2-1
clone size: NA
D gene: NA
CDR3 DNA: TGTGCCAGTAAGTCGTCGGGGGAGGCGACTGAGCAGTTCTTC
CDR3 protein: CASKSSGEATEQFF

V gene: TRBV10-3
J gene: TRBJ2-7
clone size: NA
D gene: NA
CDR3 DNA: TGTGCCATCAGTGAGAATGGACGGGGAGCCTACGAGCAGTACTTC
CDR3 protein: CAISENGRGAYEQYF

V gene: TRBV11-2
J gene: TRBJ2-1
clone size: NA
D gene: NA
CDR3 DNA: TGTGCCAGCAGCGCGGACTTATACAATGAGCAGTTCTTC
CDR3 protein: CASSADLYNEQFF

V gene: TRBV6-5
J gene: TRBJ2-7
clone size: NA
D gene: NA
CDR3 DNA: TGTGCCAGCCGTGGACCCGGGACGGGGGGACAAGAGCAGTACTTC
CDR3 protein: CASRGPGTGGQEQYF

V gene: TRBV11-2
J gene: TRBJ2-1
clone size: once
D gene: TRBD2
CDR3 DNA: TGTGCCAGCAGCTTAGATCATATCAGGGCTAGCGGGAAAATGTCTGAGCAGTTCTTC
CDR3 protein: CASSLDHIRASGKMSEQFF

V gene: TRBV27
J gene: TRBJ2-7
clone size: NA
D gene: TRBD2
CDR3 DNA: TGTGCCAGCAGCTTCAGTTCTAGCGGTCCTACCTACGAGCAGTACTTC
CDR3 protein: CASSFSSSGPTYEQYF

V gene: TRBV25-1
J gene: TRBJ1-2
clone size: NA
D gene: NA
CDR3 DNA: TGTGCCAGCAGCGTGAATAACTGGGGCTACACCTTC
CDR3 protein: CASSVNNWGYTF

V gene: TRBV4-3
J gene: TRBJ2-2
clone size: NA
D gene: NA
CDR3 DNA: TGCGCCAGCAGCCAAGATATTTGGACAGAAAACACCGGGGAGCTGTTTTTT
CDR3 protein: CASSQDIWTENTGELFF

V gene: TRBV30
J gene: TRBJ2-3
clone size: NA
D gene: TRBD2
CDR3 DNA: TGTGCCTGGGAAGCGGGAGAAGGGGCAGATACGCAGTATTTT
CDR3 protein: CAWEAGEGADTQYF

V gene: TRBV30
J gene: TRBJ2-7
clone size: NA
D gene: NA
CDR3 DNA: TGTGCCTGGAGTTCAGGGTACCCCTACGAGCAGTACTTC
CDR3 protein: CAWSSGYPYEQYF

V gene: TRBV19
J gene: TRBJ1-1
clone size: NA
D gene: NA
CDR3 DNA: TGTGCCAGTACTACAGCCCTCAACACTGAAGCTTTCTTT
CDR3 protein: CASTTALNTEAFF

V gene: TRBV27
J gene: TRBJ2-7
clone size: NA
D gene: NA
CDR3 DNA: TGTGCCAGCAGTTTATGGAGGGCCGGGCCTCCCTACGAGCAGTACTTC
CDR3 protein: CASSLWRAGPPYEQYF

V gene: TRBV7-8
J gene: TRBJ2-7
clone size: NA
D gene: TRBD2
CDR3 DNA: TGTGCCAGCAGCTTAGAGGGACTAGCGGGAGTCGAGCAGTACTTC
CDR3 protein: CASSLEGLAGVEQYF

V gene: TRBV7-3
J gene: TRBJ2-1
clone size: few
D gene: TRBD1
CDR3 DNA: TGTGCCAGCAGCTTAGGACAGGGGGGGGCCAATGAGCAGTTCTTC
CDR3 protein: CASSLGQGGANEQFF

V gene: TRBV7-2
J gene: TRBJ2-7
clone size: NA
D gene: TRBD2
CDR3 DNA: TGTGCCAGCAGCTTAGCACCGGGACTACAGTACGAGCAGTACTTC
CDR3 protein: CASSLAPGLQYEQYF

V gene: TRBV5-3
J gene: TRBJ1-5
clone size: NA
D gene: TRBD1
CDR3 DNA: TGTGCCAGAAGCTCGGGACAGGGGAGGTATCAGCCCCAGCATTTT
CDR3 protein: CARSSGQGRYQPQHF

V gene: TRBV6-4
J gene: TRBJ2-3
clone size: few
D gene: NA
CDR3 DNA: TGTGCCAGCAGTGAACGGCTAGAAACAGATACGCAGTATTTT
CDR3 protein: CASSERLETDTQYF

V gene: TRBV7-8
J gene: TRBJ1-1
clone size: NA
D gene: NA
CDR3 DNA: TGTGCCAGCAGCTTAGTATCAGGGAACACTGAAGCTTTCTTT
CDR3 protein: CASSLVSGNTEAFF

V gene: TRBV5-1
J gene: TRBJ2-7
clone size: once
D gene: TRBD1
CDR3 DNA: TGCGCCAGCAGCTTAGACAGGGCGGACGAGCAGTACTTC
CDR3 protein: CASSLDRADEQYF

V gene: TRBV27
J gene: TRBJ2-3
clone size: NA
D gene: TRBD1
CDR3 DNA: TGTGCCAGCAGTCCGAACAGGGGACACACAGATACGCAGTATTTT
CDR3 protein: CASSPNRGHTDTQYF

V gene: TRBV5-1
J gene: TRBJ2-5
clone size: NA
D gene: TRBD2
CDR3 DNA: TGCGCCAGCAGCTTATTAGCGGGGCTTGGCGAGACCCAGTACTTC
CDR3 protein: CASSLLAGLGETQYF

V gene: TRBV19
J gene: TRBJ1-2
clone size: NA
D gene: NA
CDR3 DNA: TGTGCCAGTAGTCCGACAGAGCTTTATGGCTACACCTTC
CDR3 protein: CASSPTELYGYTF

V gene: TRBV18
J gene: TRBJ2-5
clone size: NA
D gene: NA
CDR3 DNA: TGTGCCAGCACACCCCCTGTGCAAGAGACCCAGTACTTC
CDR3 protein: CASTPPVQETQYF

V gene: TRBV7-9
J gene: TRBJ2-7
clone size: NA
D gene: NA
CDR3 DNA: TGTGCCAGCAGCCGTTCTAGCGAGGCCTACGAGCAGTACTTC
CDR3 protein: CASSRSSEAYEQYF

V gene: TRBV4-2
J gene: TRBJ1-2
clone size: NA
D gene: NA
CDR3 DNA: TGTGCCAGCAGCCAAGATGGAGACAGCCAAGGGGGCTACACCTTC
CDR3 protein: CASSQDGDSQGGYTF

V gene: TRBV7-8
J gene: TRBJ1-2
clone size: NA
D gene: TRBD1
CDR3 DNA: TGTGCCAGCAGCTTTCAGGGGGCGCCTAACTATGGCTACACCTTC
CDR3 protein: CASSFQGAPNYGYTF

V gene: TRBV9
J gene: TRBJ1-1
clone size: few
D gene: TRBD1
CDR3 DNA: TGTGCCAGCAGCTTTGGGACAGACACTGAAGCTTTCTTT
CDR3 protein: CASSFGTDTEAFF

V gene: TRBV4-3
J gene: TRBJ2-1
clone size: NA
D gene: NA
CDR3 DNA: TGCGCCAGCAGCCCTTTACTAGCCTTGGATGAGCAGTTCTTC
CDR3 protein: CASSPLLALDEQFF

V gene: TRBV7-9
J gene: TRBJ2-7
clone size: NA
D gene: TRBD2
CDR3 DNA: TGTGCCAGCAGCTTACTGCTAGCGGGAGTCGAGCAGTACTTC
CDR3 protein: CASSLLLAGVEQYF

V gene: TRBV4-3
J gene: TRBJ2-3
clone size: NA
D gene: TRBD2
CDR3 DNA: TGCGCCAGCAGCCAGGAGCTAGCGGGAGGGCCCACAGATACGCAGTATTTT
CDR3 protein: CASSQELAGGPTDTQYF

V gene: TRBV7-9
J gene: TRBJ1-5
clone size: NA
D gene: NA
CDR3 DNA: TGTGCCTCCAGACGGGACAATCAGCCCCAGCATTTT
CDR3 protein: CASRRDNQPQHF

V gene: TRBV10-1
J gene: TRBJ1-2
clone size: NA
D gene: NA
CDR3 DNA: TGCGCCAGCAGTGAAGGACGGACTTATGGCTACACCTTC
CDR3 protein: CASSEGRTYGYTF

V gene: TRBV11-3
J gene: TRBJ2-7
clone size: NA
D gene: TRBD1
CDR3 DNA: TGTGCCAGCAGCCTGACAGGGGACGAGCAGTACTTC
CDR3 protein: CASSLTGDEQYF

V gene: TRBV30
J gene: TRBJ2-2
clone size: NA
D gene: TRBD2
CDR3 DNA: TGTGCCTGGAGTGTAACAAGCGGGAGTAAGAACGGGGAGCTGTTTTTT
CDR3 protein: CAWSVTSGSKNGELFF

V gene: TRBV5-4
J gene: TRBJ1-1
clone size: once
D gene: TRBD1
CDR3 DNA: TGTGCCAGCAGCTTGGGGACAGGGTTAAGCGAAGCTTTCTTT
CDR3 protein: CASSLGTGLSEAFF